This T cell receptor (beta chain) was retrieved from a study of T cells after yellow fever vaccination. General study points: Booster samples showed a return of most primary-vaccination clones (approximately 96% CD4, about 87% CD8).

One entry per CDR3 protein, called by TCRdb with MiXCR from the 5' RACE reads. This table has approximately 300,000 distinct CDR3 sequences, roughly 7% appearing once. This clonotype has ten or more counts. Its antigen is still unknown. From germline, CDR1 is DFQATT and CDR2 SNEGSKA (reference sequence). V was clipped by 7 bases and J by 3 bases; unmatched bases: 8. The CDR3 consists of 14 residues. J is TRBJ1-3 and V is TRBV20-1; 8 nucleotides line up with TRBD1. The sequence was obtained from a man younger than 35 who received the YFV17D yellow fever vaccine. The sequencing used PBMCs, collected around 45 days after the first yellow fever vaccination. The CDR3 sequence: CSVPDRAIGNTIYF. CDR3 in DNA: TGCAGTGTCCCGGACAGGGCAATTGGAAACACCATATATTTT.